This passage covers 23 T cell receptor beta chains from one sample sequenced in a study of blood T cell repertoires in COVID-19. Some clones are missing from TCRdb's copy, which holds only in-frame ones; the method was immunoSEQ multiplex PCR. The table has over 100,000 clones, over 60% seen once. The sample comprised peripheral blood. The source of these receptors is an older woman with acute or convalescent COVID-19.

This clone was picked up a small number of times. The chain links TRBV3-1 (or the pseudogene TRBV3-2) to TRBJ2-1; 7 bases map to TRBD1. The germline gives CDR1 LGHDT, CDR2 YNNKEL (reference sequence). CDR3 length equals 15 residues. V was pared by 4 bases and J by 6 bases, with 9 bases of the junction left unmatched. The CDR3: CASSPLTGRFNEQFF. As DNA, the CDR3 is TGTGCCAGCAGCCCCCTGACAGGGCGGTTCAATGAGCAGTTCTTC.

In its sample, this clone was seen once. This rearrangement joins TRBV6-5 to TRBJ2-2; tentative D call: TRBD2 (6 bases). This CDR3 has 14 amino acids. Germline V CDR1 and CDR2: MNHEY, SVGAGI. Trimming pared 0 bases from V and 5 bases from J, leaving 7 bases between. This CDR3 reads CASSYSSGTGELFF. For the CDR3, the DNA is TGTGCCAGCAGTTACTCGAGCGGGACCGGGGAGCTGTTTTTT.

This chain connects TRBV19 to TRBJ2-7; possible D gene TRBD2, 6 bases. CDR3 length: 15 residues. Germline lookup yields CDR1 LNHDA and CDR2 SQIVND (reference sequence). Trimming stripped 4 bases from V and 0 bases from J, with 13 bases between. The DNA of the CDR3 is TGTGCCAGTAGTACCGGGGGTGTCGGCTCCTACGAGCAGTACTTC. It specifies CASSTGGVGSYEQYF.

The chain is built from TRBV5-4 and TRBJ2-3, with D perhaps TRBD2 (6 bases). CDR3 length equals 16 residues. Germline V lookup: CDR1 SGHNT, CDR2 YYREEE (reference sequence). Trimming removed 0 bases at V and 2 bases at J, with 13 bases between. The DNA of the CDR3 is TGTGCCAGCAGCTTGGGGCGGGACCGATTCACAGATACGCAGTATTTT. It codes for CASSLGRDRFTDTQYF.

This chain links TRBV4-3 with TRBJ1-2; D unclear. V was cut by 0 bases and J by 4 bases, with 6 bases left in between. CDR3 length: 13 amino acids. In germline, CDR1 is LGHNA, CDR2 YSLEER. This CDR3 is CASSQDPGYGYTF. CDR3 sequence (DNA): TGCGCCAGCAGCCAAGACCCAGGCTATGGCTACACCTTC.

The chain employs TRBV19 and TRBJ2-5, with 7 bases fitting TRBD2. After removal of 1 base from V and 2 bases from J, the junction contained 7 bases not matched to a gene. There are 16 residues in the CDR3. The germline V gene encodes CDR1 LNHDA and CDR2 SQIVND (reference sequence). The CDR3 loop reads CASSIASGVLQETQYF. The CDR3, as DNA: TGTGCCAGTAGTATAGCGAGCGGGGTACTTCAAGAGACCCAGTACTTC. Using reference TRBV19 and TRBJ2-5 for the parts outside the CDR3, the full variable domain is DGGITQSPKYLFRKEGQNVTLSCEQNLNHDAMYWYRQDPGQGLRLIYYSQIVNDFQKGDIAEGYSVSREKKESFPLTVTSAQKNPTAFYLCASSIASGVLQETQYFGPGTRLLVL.

The chain has TRBV5-1 and TRBJ2-1; a weak D match, TRBD2 (5 bases). V was shortened by 4 bases and J by 0 bases, with 11 bases between the two germline ends. The CDR3 totals 15 residues. Germline CDR1 and CDR2: SGHRS and YFSETQ. The CDR3, as DNA: TGCGCCAGCAGCCTTAGCGTAAGCTCCTACAATGAGCAGTTCTTC. Protein: CASSLSVSSYNEQFF. The whole variable domain, remainder taken from reference TRBV5-1 and TRBJ2-1, is KAGVTQTPRYLIKTRGQQVTLSCSPISGHRSVSWYQQTPGQGLQFLFEYFSETQRNKGNFPGRFSGRQFSNSRSEMNVSTLELGDSALYLCASSLSVSSYNEQFFGPGTRLTVL.

V and J are TRBV3-1 (or the pseudogene TRBV3-2) and TRBJ2-7; D ambiguous. Trimming pared 2 bases from V and 4 bases from J, leaving 12 bases between. The CDR3 runs 14 residues. Germline CDR1 reads LGHDT; CDR2 reads YNNKEL (reference sequence). The CDR3 is CASSQSLLSYEQYF. The CDR3, as DNA: TGTGCCAGCAGCCAAAGCCTACTCTCTTACGAGCAGTACTTC.

The chain uses TRBV5-1 and TRBJ2-4, with D possibly TRBD2 on 6 matching bases. This CDR3 contains 15 residues. Germline lookup yields CDR1 SGHRS and CDR2 YFSETQ. The V gene lost 4 bases and the J gene lost 3 bases, with 14 bases spanning the gap. CDR3 region: CASSSDTGVKNIQYF. The CDR3 DNA reads TGCGCCAGCAGCAGTGATACGGGAGTCAAAAACATTCAGTACTTC.

This clone was counted a single time. At the DNA level, this CDR3 is encoded by other sequences in the same sample as well. The CDR3 coding sequence is TGTGCCAGCTCACCCGGGACAGGCCGTGAGACCCAGTACTTC. Translating it yields CASSPGTGRETQYF. The chain recombines TRBV18 with TRBJ2-5, with TRBD1 matching 8 bases. The ends lost 3 bases at V and 5 bases at J; junction bases unmatched: 5. The CDR3 has 14 amino acids. The germline CDR1 and CDR2 sequences are KGHSH and LQKENI. Full variable domain (rest looked up from reference TRBV18 and TRBJ2-5): NAGVMQNPRHLVRRRGQEARLRCSPMKGHSHVYWYRQLPEEGLKFMVYLQKENIIDESGMPKERFSAEFPKEGPSILRIQQVVRGDSAAYFCASSPGTGRETQYFGPGTRLLVL.

The chain uses TRBV7-9 and TRBJ2-1; D is possibly TRBD2 (6 bases). CDR1 is SEHNR, CDR2 FQNEAQ, per germline (reference sequence). Trimming removed 4 bases from V and 0 bases from J, with 16 bases in between. The CDR3 contains 17 residues. This CDR3 is CASSSDPGLNSYNEQFF. The CDR3 DNA reads TGTGCCAGCAGCTCGGACCCTGGACTAAACTCCTACAATGAGCAGTTCTTC. Full variable domain (missing parts from reference TRBV7-9 and TRBJ2-1): DTGVSQNPRHKITKRGQNVTFRCDPISEHNRLYWYRQTLGQGPEFLTYFQNEAQLEKSRLLSDRFSAERPKGSFSTLEIQRTEQGDSAMYLCASSSDPGLNSYNEQFFGPGTRLTVL.

The chain combines TRBV5-1 with TRBJ2-5; 7 bases line up with TRBD2. Germline V gene sequence: CDR1 SGHRS, CDR2 YFSETQ. CDR3 size: 14 residues. The J segment lost 1 base and the V segment lost 6 bases, leaving 6 bases of the junction unmatched. The CDR3: CASTVSGAQETQYF. CDR3 DNA: TGCGCCAGCACCGTAAGCGGGGCCCAAGAGACCCAGTACTTC.

The gene calls are TRBV6-2 or TRBV6-3 and TRBJ2-1, with 9 bases identical to TRBD1. The CDR3 covers 12 residues. After removal of 5 bases from V and 10 bases from J, the junction contained 3 bases not matched to a gene. Germline CDR1 reads MNHEY; CDR2 reads SVGEGT. As DNA, the CDR3 is TGTGCCAGCAGTAGGGACAGGGTGGAGCAGTTCTTC. This sequence encodes CASSRDRVEQFF.

The rearrangement uses TRBV12-5 and TRBJ2-1; TRBD2 aligns across 12 bases. The CDR3 length is 16 residues. Germline CDR1 is LGHNT and CDR2 is FRNRAP. Germline trimming cut 6 bases from V and 7 bases from J; bases unmatched to any gene: 10. The CDR3 spells CASGTPSGRAGNEQFF. The CDR3 region has the DNA TGTGCTAGTGGGACCCCTAGCGGGAGGGCCGGGAATGAGCAGTTCTTC.

The V and J genes are TRBV9 and TRBJ2-5; 8 bases match TRBD2. V was pared by 0 bases and J by 4 bases, with 14 bases of the junction left unmatched. The CDR3 length is 18 residues. CDR1 and CDR2 (germline): SGDLS, YYNGEE. The CDR3 protein is CASSVGPSGTSLVETQYF. CDR3 DNA sequence: TGTGCCAGCAGCGTAGGACCCTCCGGGACTAGTCTGGTAGAGACCCAGTACTTC.

The chain combines TRBV12-3 or TRBV12-4 with TRBJ2-5; D not certain. This CDR3 region has 11 residues. V was cut by 6 bases and J by 2 bases, with 4 bases left in between. CDR3 bases: TGTGCCAGCAGCCGGCAAGAGACCCAGTACTTC. Amino acids: CASSRQETQYF.

This sequence joins TRBV6-5 and TRBJ2-7; 8 positions match TRBD1. With V trimmed by 6 bases and J by 6 bases, 7 bases remained unmatched. This CDR3 spans 13 amino acids. The V gene's germline CDR1 is MNHEY and CDR2 SVGAGI. Here the CDR3 reads CASRGTGLGEQYF. The CDR3 region has the DNA TGTGCCAGCAGAGGGACAGGCTTGGGCGAGCAGTACTTC.

CDR3 nucleotides: TGTGCCAGCGGACAGGGTAGGGACACTGAAGCTTTCTTT. Protein sequence: CASGQGRDTEAFF. The chain is built from TRBV6-5 and TRBJ1-1; the match to TRBD1 covers 8 bases. V lost 8 bases and J lost 3; bases outside the gene matches: 5. There are 13 residues in the CDR3. Looked up from germline, CDR1 is MNHEY and CDR2 is SVGAGI.

This chain joins TRBV3-1 (or the pseudogene TRBV3-2) and TRBJ1-1; D not certain. The CDR3 runs 15 residues. Trimming removed 4 bases from V and 0 bases from J, with 12 bases in between. Germline assignment: CDR1 LGHDT and CDR2 YNNKEL (reference sequence). The DNA for the CDR3 is TGTGCCAGCAGCCCCGGGAACGGACTGAACACTGAAGCTTTCTTT. Its translation is CASSPGNGLNTEAFF.

This chain uses TRBV7-9 with TRBJ2-5; D uncertain. Trimming left V 4 bases short and J 5 bases short, with 8 bases between. Germline lookup yields CDR1 SEHNR and CDR2 FQNEAQ (reference sequence). The CDR3 sequence is 12 residues long. The CDR3 coding sequence is TGTGCCAGCAGCTCCCAGAAGGAGACCCAGTACTTC. Translating it yields CASSSQKETQYF. The complete variable domain, with remaining parts taken from reference TRBV7-9 and TRBJ2-5, reads DTGVSQNPRHKITKRGQNVTFRCDPISEHNRLYWYRQTLGQGPEFLTYFQNEAQLEKSRLLSDRFSAERPKGSFSTLEIQRTEQGDSAMYLCASSSQKETQYFGPGTRLLVL.

The chain couples TRBV27 to TRBJ2-7; a possible D gene is TRBD2 (7 bases). Trimming left V 7 bases short and J 5 bases short, with 27 bases between. The length of the CDR3 is 17 residues. Germline V gene data show CDR1 as MNHEY and CDR2 as SMNVEV (reference sequence). CDR3 DNA sequence: TGTGCCAGCACTCTACCGCCGGGGGGCCCCGTTGGCGACGAGCAGTACTTC. This sequence encodes CASTLPPGGPVGDEQYF.

This sequence joins TRBV7-2 and TRBJ1-4; D possibly corresponds to TRBD1 (6 bases). The ends were cut back, 5 bases at V and 10 bases at J, with 20 bases in the middle. In germline, CDR1 is SGHTA, CDR2 FQGNSA. This CDR3 comprises 15 residues. DNA for the CDR3: TGTGCCAGCAGCCCTCAGACAGGTGCCCGGGGAAAACTGTTTTTT. Amino acids: CASSPQTGARGKLFF. Complete variable domain (other parts from reference TRBV7-2 and TRBJ1-4): GAGVSQSPSNKVTEKGKDVELRCDPISGHTALYWYRQSLGQGLEFLIYFQGNSAPDKSGLPSDRFSAERTGGSVSTLTIQRTQQEDSAVYLCASSPQTGARGKLFFGSGTQLSVL.

J is TRBJ2-7 and V is TRBV30; D is perhaps TRBD1 (5 bases). CDR3 length: 18 residues. Germline V gene sequence: CDR1 GTSNPN, CDR2 SVGIG (reference sequence). V dropped 4 bases and J dropped 2 bases, with 27 bases sitting between them. In DNA form, the CDR3 reads TGTGCCTGGACCCGTCGACAGTCCGCGAATCCTAAACCCTACGAGCAGTACTTC. It translates to CAWTRRQSANPKPYEQYF.